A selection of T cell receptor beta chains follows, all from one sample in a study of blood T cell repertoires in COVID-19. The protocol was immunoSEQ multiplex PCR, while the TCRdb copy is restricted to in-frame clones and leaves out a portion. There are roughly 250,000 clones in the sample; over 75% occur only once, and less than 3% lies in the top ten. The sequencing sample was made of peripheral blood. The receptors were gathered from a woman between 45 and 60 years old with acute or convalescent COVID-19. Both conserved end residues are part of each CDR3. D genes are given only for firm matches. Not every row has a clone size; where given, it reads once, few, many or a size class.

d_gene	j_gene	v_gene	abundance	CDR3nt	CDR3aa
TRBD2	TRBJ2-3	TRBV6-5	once	TGTGCCAGCGGTACTAGCGGGAGGGGCACAGATACGCAGTATTTT	CASGTSGRGTDTQYF
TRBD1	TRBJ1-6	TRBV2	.	TGTGCCAGCAGGGGGGACAGCGACAATTCACCCCTCCACTTT	CASRGDSDNSPLHF
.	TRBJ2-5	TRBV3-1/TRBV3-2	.	TGTGCCAGCAGCCAAGCTCTAGAAGAGACCCAGTACTTC	CASSQALEETQYF
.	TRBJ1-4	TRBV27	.	TGTGCCAGCAGGGTGCAGGGAACGGGTGAAAAACTGTTTTTT	CASRVQGTGEKLFF
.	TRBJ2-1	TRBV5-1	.	TGCGCCAGCAGCTTGGCCGATTGGACTATCAATGAGCAGTTCTTC	CASSLADWTINEQFF
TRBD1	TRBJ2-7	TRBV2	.	TGTGCCAGCAGTGTGGACAGGGGGCGTACCTACGAGCAGTACTTC	CASSVDRGRTYEQYF
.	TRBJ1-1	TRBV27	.	TGTGCCAGCAGTTTATTTTCTTGGCAGGACTTGAACACTGAAGCTTTCTTT	CASSLFSWQDLNTEAFF
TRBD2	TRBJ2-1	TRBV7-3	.	TGTGCCAGCAGCTCGGGACTAGCGGGAGTCAGTGAGCAGTTCTTC	CASSSGLAGVSEQFF
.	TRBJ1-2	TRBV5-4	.	TGTGCCAGCAGCTCCGCCGGACAGCCGAATGGCTACACCTTC	CASSSAGQPNGYTF
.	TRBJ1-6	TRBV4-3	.	TGCGCCAGCAGCCAAGGATCCGCGGGTTATAATTCACCCCTCCACTTT	CASSQGSAGYNSPLHF
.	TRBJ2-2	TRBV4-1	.	TGCGCCAGCAGCCAAAGGGGGACCGGGGAGCTGTTTTTT	CASSQRGTGELFF
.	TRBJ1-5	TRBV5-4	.	TGTGCCAGCAGCTTGGACGGAGATAGCAATCAGCCCCAGCATTTT	CASSLDGDSNQPQHF
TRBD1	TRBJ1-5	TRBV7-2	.	TGTGCCAGCAGCACATACAGGGGAGCGAATCAGCCCCAGCATTTT	CASSTYRGANQPQHF
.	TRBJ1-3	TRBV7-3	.	TGTGCCAGCAGCTTAAGCGGGACCTCTGGAAACACCATATATTTT	CASSLSGTSGNTIYF
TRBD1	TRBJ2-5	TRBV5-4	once	TGTGCCAGCAGCTCGAAAACAGTGAGGACAGGGGAAGAGACCCAGTACTTC	CASSSKTVRTGEETQYF
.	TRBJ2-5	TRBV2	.	TGTGCCAGCTTCGGGCAGGAGGCGTCGACCCAGTACTTC	CASFGQEASTQYF
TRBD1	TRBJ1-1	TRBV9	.	TGTGCCAGCAGCGTAGGGTCCCAGGGGGTTAACACTGAAGCTTTCTTT	CASSVGSQGVNTEAFF
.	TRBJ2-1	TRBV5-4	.	TGTGCCAGCACCGTTGGGGGCGGCAGCTCCTACAATGAGCAGTTCTTC	CASTVGGGSSYNEQFF
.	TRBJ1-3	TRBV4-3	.	TGCGCCAGCAGCCAAGAGATGCGGGGGGCTGGAAACACCATATATTTT	CASSQEMRGAGNTIYF
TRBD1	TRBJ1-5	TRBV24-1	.	TGTGCCACCAGTGATCCTAATAACGACAGGGGTGGCCAGCCCCAGCATTTT	CATSDPNNDRGGQPQHF
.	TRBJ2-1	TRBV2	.	TGTGCCAGCACCCCCGGAGTGGGAGTCTCCTACAATGAGCAGTTCTTC	CASTPGVGVSYNEQFF
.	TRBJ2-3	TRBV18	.	TGTGCCAGCTCACGAGGAGATACGCAGTATTTT	CASSRGDTQYF
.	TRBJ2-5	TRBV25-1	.	TGTGCCAGCAGTGAAAACAGGGACCAAGAGACCCAGTACTTC	CASSENRDQETQYF
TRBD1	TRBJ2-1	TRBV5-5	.	TGTGCCACCAAAACCGGGACAGCATACAATGAGCAGTTCTTC	CATKTGTAYNEQFF
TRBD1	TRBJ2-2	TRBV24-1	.	TGTGCCACCCAGGGGGACACCGGGGAGCTGTTTTTT	CATQGDTGELFF
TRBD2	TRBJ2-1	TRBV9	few	TGTGCCAGCAGGAGATCAGCGGGAGCTTACAATGAGCAGTTCTTC	CASRRSAGAYNEQFF
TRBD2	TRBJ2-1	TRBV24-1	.	TGTGCCACCAGTGATTGGCGGGAGAAGGGGTACAATGAGCAGTTCTTC	CATSDWREKGYNEQFF
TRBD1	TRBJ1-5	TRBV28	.	TGTGCCAGCAGCTCCCTACAGGGGCCGATTCAGCCCCAGCATTTT	CASSSLQGPIQPQHF
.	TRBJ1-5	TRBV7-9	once	TGTGCCAGCAGCTTAGTTGATTTGTGGGGGGACAATCAGCCCCAGCATTTT	CASSLVDLWGDNQPQHF
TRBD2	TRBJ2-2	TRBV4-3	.	TGCGCCAGCAGCCAAGTGGTCCCAGGTGGGAGGGGCCCGAAGAGGACCGGGGAGCTGTTTTTT	CASSQVVPGGRGPKRTGELFF
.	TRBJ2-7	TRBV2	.	TGTGCCAGCAGTGACATAGGCCAGGGGACCTACGAGCAGTACTTC	CASSDIGQGTYEQYF
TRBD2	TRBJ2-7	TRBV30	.	TGTGCCTGGAGTGTGGATCTAGCGGGAGGGCCCCACGAGCAGTACTTC	CAWSVDLAGGPHEQYF
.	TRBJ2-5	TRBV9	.	TGTGCCAGCACCCGAGGGGGGGTTCAAGAGACCCAGTACTTC	CASTRGGVQETQYF
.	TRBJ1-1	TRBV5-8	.	TGTGCCAGCAGCGAACAGGGTGAAGCTTTCTTT	CASSEQGEAFF
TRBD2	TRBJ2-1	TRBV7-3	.	TGTGCCAGCAGCCCCTCCCTAGCGGCCTACAATGAGCAGTTCTTC	CASSPSLAAYNEQFF
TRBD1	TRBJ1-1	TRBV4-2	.	TGTGCCAGCAGCCAGACAGGGTTTGAGACTGAAGCTTTCTTT	CASSQTGFETEAFF
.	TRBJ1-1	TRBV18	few	TGTGCCAGCTCACCGGCGACGGCGGGCACTGAAGCTTTCTTT	CASSPATAGTEAFF
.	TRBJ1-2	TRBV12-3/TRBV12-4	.	TGTGCCAGCTCAGACAGCTACTATGGCTACACCTTC	CASSDSYYGYTF
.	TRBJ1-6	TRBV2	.	TGTGCCAGCAGTGAAGGGGTTGGTGGACGGGGTAATTCACCCCTCCACTTT	CASSEGVGGRGNSPLHF
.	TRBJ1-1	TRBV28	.	TGTGCCAGCAAGCGTAGGCCCAACACTGAAGCTTTCTTT	CASKRRPNTEAFF
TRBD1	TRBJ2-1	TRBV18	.	TGTGCCAGCTCACCCGGGACAGGGTCTGACAATGAGCAGTTCTTC	CASSPGTGSDNEQFF
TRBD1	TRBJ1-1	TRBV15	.	TGTGCCACCAGCAGGGGAACGACAGGGGGCACTGAAGCTTTCTTT	CATSRGTTGGTEAFF
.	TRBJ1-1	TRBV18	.	TGTGCCAGCTCACCACTACAGGGAGGGGGTTTAATGAACACTGAAGCTTTCTTT	CASSPLQGGGLMNTEAFF
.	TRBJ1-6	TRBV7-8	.	TGTGCCAGCAGCCTCCGGCGGGGCTCCTATAATTCACCCCTCCACTTT	CASSLRRGSYNSPLHF
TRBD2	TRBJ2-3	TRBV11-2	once	TGTGCCAGCAGCCCGGGGGTTACGACTAGCGGATACACAGATACGCAGTATTTT	CASSPGVTTSGYTDTQYF
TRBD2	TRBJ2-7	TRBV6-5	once	TGTGCCAGCAGTTACGAGACTAGCGGGAGGGCCTACGAGCAGTACTTC	CASSYETSGRAYEQYF
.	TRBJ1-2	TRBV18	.	TGTGCCAGCTCACCACAGAAACAGGGAGGGCGAGACGGCTACACCTTC	CASSPQKQGGRDGYTF